Listed here is a single T cell receptor (beta chain). Antigen specificity is unknown. The data originate from a study of cytomegalovirus exposure and HLA in healthy donors. This PCR relied on a set of 60 Vbeta primers and 13 Jbeta primers. Method: immunoSEQ multiplex PCR; TCRdb's copy keeps in-frame clones and lacks some. The sample comprises 180,000 or so clones, roughly 82% of which are singletons, and 1.5% rests with the top ten. Study-wide findings and caveats: What TCR beta sequences reportedly achieved was accurate prediction of HLA-A and HLA-B alleles in most subjects. A later analysis reported that several of the most significant clusters appeared to be linked to common viral pathogens, among them Epstein-Barr virus.

The CDR3 runs 12 residues. The germline V gene has CDR1 MNHEY and CDR2 SMNVEV (reference sequence). Trimming took 2 bases from V and 8 from J, leaving 7 bases between them. The clonotype originates from a man between 40 and 49 years old in good health and CMV-seronegative. Sequencing was carried out using PBMCs. V usage is TRBV27 and J usage is TRBJ2-1; D is perhaps TRBD2 (6 bases). The CDR3 coding sequence is TGTGCCAGCAGTTTAGGGGGGTATGAGCAGTTCTTC. Translation gives CASSLGGYEQFF.